The 10 T cell receptor beta chains below come from one sample, sequenced in a study of shared clonotypes between healthy human individuals. Measured with immunoSEQ multiplex PCR; TCRdb has only the in-frame clones, and not every one. The sample includes 550,000 to 850,000 clones, 74% of them seen just once. Sequenced sample: memory CD4+ T cells sorted from blood. Subset described: CD45RA-negative fraction. These TCRs come from a woman in her twenties or thirties in good health.

The chain employs TRBV29-1 and TRBJ2-5; 7 bases are a match to TRBD2. This CDR3 spans 12 amino acids. The junction had 7 bases not matched to a gene; V was cut back by 7 bases and J by 5 bases. CDR1 and CDR2 from the germline V gene are SQVTM and ANQGSEA. This CDR3 is CSARYGGETQYF. Here the CDR3 DNA reads TGCAGCGCCAGATACGGGGGGGAGACCCAGTACTTC.

Concerning this clone itself: Other DNA sequences of this sample code for an identical CDR3. The chain employs TRBV27 and TRBJ2-1; D is undetermined. CDR1 and CDR2 (germline): MNHEY, SMNVEV (reference sequence). Trimming pared 4 bases from V and 0 bases from J, leaving 10 bases between. This CDR3 has 15 residues. In DNA form, the CDR3 reads TGTGCCAGCAGTTCGCAGGAATCCTCCTACAATGAGCAGTTCTTC. Encoded protein: CASSSQESSYNEQFF.

The chain uses TRBV5-1 and TRBJ1-5; 9 bases are shared with TRBD1. This CDR3 spans 14 amino acids. V lost 4 bases to trimming and J lost 7 bases; unmatched junction nucleotides: 6. Germline assignment: CDR1 SGHRS and CDR2 YFSETQ. As DNA, the CDR3 is TGCGCCAGCAGCGAGGGACAGGGTTTCCAGCCCCAGCATTTT. It encodes CASSEGQGFQPQHF.

This chain joins TRBV5-1 and TRBJ2-7; D possibly corresponds to TRBD1 (5 bases). V dropped 3 bases and J dropped 3 bases, with 22 bases sitting between them. The CDR3 spans 17 residues. Looked up from germline, CDR1 is SGHRS and CDR2 is YFSETQ. The CDR3 loop reads CASSSTPGNPTLYEQYF. The CDR3 region has the DNA TGCGCCAGCAGCTCGACCCCAGGGAACCCAACCCTCTACGAGCAGTACTTC.

The rearrangement links TRBV2 to TRBJ2-4; D is unresolved. The germline V and J ends were trimmed by 1 base and 1 base, with 14 bases remaining between them. The CDR3 has 17 amino acids. CDR1 SNHLY and CDR2 FYNNEI come from the germline V gene. The CDR3 DNA sequence: TGTGCCAGCAGTGAAGGTCTTCCCCTGGGGGCCAAAAACATTCAGTACTTC. Translating gives CASSEGLPLGAKNIQYF.

The rearrangement links TRBV5-5 to TRBJ2-1; D remains ambiguous. Trimming stripped 2 bases from V and 6 bases from J, with 21 bases between. Looked up from germline, CDR1 is SGHKS and CDR2 is YYEKEE (reference sequence). This CDR3 spans 17 amino acids. The CDR3 DNA sequence: TGTGCCAGCAGCTTCAGGATTGGGTACTGGGGTTCCAATGAGCAGTTCTTC. It translates to CASSFRIGYWGSNEQFF. Complete variable domain (other parts from reference TRBV5-5 and TRBJ2-1): DAGVTQSPTHLIKTRGQQVTLRCSPISGHKSVSWYQQVLGQGPQFIFQYYEKEERGRGNFPDRFSARQFPNYSSELNVNALLLGDSALYLCASSFRIGYWGSNEQFFGPGTRLTVL.

This sequence joins TRBV28 and TRBJ1-2; D not resolved. With 5 bases removed from V and 8 bases from J, the gap between germline ends came to 9 bases. CDR1 is MDHEN and CDR2 is SYDVKM in the germline V gene. The CDR3 consists of 11 residues. Here the CDR3 reads CASSINRGYTF. CDR3 coding DNA: TGTGCCAGCAGTATTAACCGGGGCTACACCTTC.

This clone was seen ten or more times. The chain has TRBV27 and TRBJ1-4; TRBD1 might be the D (6 bases). The length of the CDR3 is 17 residues. Trimming cost V 0 bases and J 8 bases, with 19 bases left between them. Germline CDR1 is MNHEY and CDR2 is SMNVEV (reference sequence). The CDR3 region is CASSLSSLWGPGEKLFF. CDR3 sequence (DNA): TGTGCCAGCAGTTTATCTAGTTTGTGGGGGCCTGGAGAAAAACTGTTTTTT.

The chain recombines TRBV6-6 with TRBJ2-1; D ambiguous. Trimming pared 6 bases from V and 10 bases from J, leaving 16 bases between. Germline V CDR1 and CDR2: MNHNY, SVGAGI (reference sequence). The CDR3 loop spans 13 amino acids. As DNA, the CDR3 is TGTGCCAGCAGAGTGACACTATATGGAGAGCAGTTCTTC. Its translation: CASRVTLYGEQFF.

The chain joins TRBV6-1 to TRBJ1-2; D perhaps matches TRBD1 (5 bases). CDR1 and CDR2 (germline): MNHNS, SASEGT. There are 14 residues in the CDR3. The V and J ends lost 8 bases and 2 bases respectively, with 15 bases between them. CDR3 protein: CASWGGKGNYGYTF. DNA of the CDR3: TGTGCCAGCTGGGGGGGGAAAGGGAACTATGGCTACACCTTC.